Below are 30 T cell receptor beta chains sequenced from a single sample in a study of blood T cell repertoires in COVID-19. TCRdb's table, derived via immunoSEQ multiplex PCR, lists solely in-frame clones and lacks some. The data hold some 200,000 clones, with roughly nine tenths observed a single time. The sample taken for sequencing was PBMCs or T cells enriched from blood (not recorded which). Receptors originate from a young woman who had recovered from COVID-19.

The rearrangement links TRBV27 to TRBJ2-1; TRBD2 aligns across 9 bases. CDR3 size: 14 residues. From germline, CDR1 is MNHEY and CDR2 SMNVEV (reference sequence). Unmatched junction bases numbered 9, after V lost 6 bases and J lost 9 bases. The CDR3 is CASSYQRGVAEQFF. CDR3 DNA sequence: TGTGCCAGCAGCTACCAGCGGGGGGTCGCTGAGCAGTTCTTC.

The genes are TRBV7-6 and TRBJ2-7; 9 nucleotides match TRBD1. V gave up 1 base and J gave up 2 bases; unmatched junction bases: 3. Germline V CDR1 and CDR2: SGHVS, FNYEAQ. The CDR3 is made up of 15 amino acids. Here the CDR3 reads CASSLEGTGTYEQYF. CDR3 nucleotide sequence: TGTGCCAGCAGCTTAGAAGGGACAGGGACCTACGAGCAGTACTTC.

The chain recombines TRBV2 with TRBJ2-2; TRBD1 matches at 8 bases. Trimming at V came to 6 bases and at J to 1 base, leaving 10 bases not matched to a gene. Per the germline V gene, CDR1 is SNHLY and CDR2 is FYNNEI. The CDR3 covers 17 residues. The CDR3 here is CASRQNTGGLNTGELFF. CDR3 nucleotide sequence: TGTGCCAGCAGACAGAATACAGGGGGGCTGAACACCGGGGAGCTGTTTTTT.

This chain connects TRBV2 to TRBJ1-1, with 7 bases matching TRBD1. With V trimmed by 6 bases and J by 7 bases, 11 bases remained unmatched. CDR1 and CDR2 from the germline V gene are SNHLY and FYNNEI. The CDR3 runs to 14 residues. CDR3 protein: CASRRQGRALEAFF. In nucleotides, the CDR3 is TGTGCCAGCAGGCGACAGGGACGTGCCCTTGAAGCTTTCTTT.

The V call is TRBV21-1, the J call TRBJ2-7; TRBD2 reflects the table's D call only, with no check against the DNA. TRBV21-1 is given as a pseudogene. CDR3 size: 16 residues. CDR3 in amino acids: CASSKATYLLLYEQYF. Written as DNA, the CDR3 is TGTGCCAGCAGCAAAGCGACTTACCTACTACTCTACGAGCAGTACTTC.

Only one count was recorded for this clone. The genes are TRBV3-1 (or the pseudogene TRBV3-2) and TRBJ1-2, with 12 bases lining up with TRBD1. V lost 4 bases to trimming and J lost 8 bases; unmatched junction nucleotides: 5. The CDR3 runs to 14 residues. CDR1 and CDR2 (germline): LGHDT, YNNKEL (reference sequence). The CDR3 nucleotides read TGTGCCAGCAGCCGCCGGGACAGGGGGCGAGGCTACACCTTC. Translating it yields CASSRRDRGRGYTF.

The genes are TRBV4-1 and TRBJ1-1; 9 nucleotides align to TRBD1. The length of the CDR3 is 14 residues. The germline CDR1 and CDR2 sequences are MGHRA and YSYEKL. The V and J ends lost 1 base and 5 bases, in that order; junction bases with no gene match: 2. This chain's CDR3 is CASSQGTGETEAFF. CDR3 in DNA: TGCGCCAGCAGCCAAGGGACAGGGGAAACTGAAGCTTTCTTT.

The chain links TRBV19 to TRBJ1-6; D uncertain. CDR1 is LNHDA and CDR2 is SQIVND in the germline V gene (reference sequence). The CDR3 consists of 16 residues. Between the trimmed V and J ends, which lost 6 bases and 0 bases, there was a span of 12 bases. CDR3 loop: CASSPPSDSYNSPLHF. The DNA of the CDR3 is TGTGCCAGTAGCCCACCGTCAGACTCCTATAATTCACCCCTCCACTTT.

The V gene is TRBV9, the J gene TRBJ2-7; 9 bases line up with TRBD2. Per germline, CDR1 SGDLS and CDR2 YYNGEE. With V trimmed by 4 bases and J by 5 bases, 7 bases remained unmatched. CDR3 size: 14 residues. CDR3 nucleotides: TGTGCCAGCAGCCCGGGACTAGCTCAAGACGAGCAGTACTTC. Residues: CASSPGLAQDEQYF.

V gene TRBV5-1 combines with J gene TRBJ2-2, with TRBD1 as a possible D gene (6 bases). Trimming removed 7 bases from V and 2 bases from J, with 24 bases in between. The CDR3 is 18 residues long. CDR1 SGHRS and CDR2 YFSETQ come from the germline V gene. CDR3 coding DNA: TGCGCCAGCTGCAGCGGCTGGGGGCCTTATTCTAACACCGGGGAGCTGTTTTTT. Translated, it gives CASCSGWGPYSNTGELFF.

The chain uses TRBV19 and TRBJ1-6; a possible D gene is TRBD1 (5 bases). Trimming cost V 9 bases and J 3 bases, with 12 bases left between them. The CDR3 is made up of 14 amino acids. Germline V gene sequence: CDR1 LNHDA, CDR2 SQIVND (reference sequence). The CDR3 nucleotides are TGTGCCAGCCAAACCGGGGGCTATAATTCACCCCTCCACTTT. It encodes CASQTGGYNSPLHF.

CDR3 coding DNA: TGTGCCAGCAGTTACTCGACTAGCCGGCATACGCAGTATTTT. Its protein product is CASSYSTSRHTQYF. This chain links TRBV6-5 with TRBJ2-3; 7 nucleotides align to TRBD2. The germline gives CDR1 MNHEY, CDR2 SVGAGI. This CDR3 has 14 amino acids. V gave up 0 bases and J gave up 7 bases; unmatched junction bases: 4.

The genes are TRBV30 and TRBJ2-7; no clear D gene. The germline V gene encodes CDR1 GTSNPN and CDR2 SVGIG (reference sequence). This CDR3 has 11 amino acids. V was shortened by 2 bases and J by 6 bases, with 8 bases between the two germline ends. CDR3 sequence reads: CAWSTPREQYF. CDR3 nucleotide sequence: TGTGCCTGGAGTACCCCGCGCGAGCAGTACTTC.

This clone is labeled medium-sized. This CDR3 reads CASRNAGPSGYTF. In DNA, the CDR3 is TGTGCCAGCAGAAATGCGGGTCCCAGCGGCTACACCTTC. This chain joins TRBV7-9 and TRBJ1-2; no clear D. Germline CDR1 SEHNR, CDR2 FQNEAQ (reference sequence). There are 13 residues in the CDR3. The V end was cut by 6 bases, the J end by 8 bases, with 16 bases between. Drawing the rest from reference TRBV7-9 and TRBJ1-2, the complete variable domain is DTGVSQNPRHKITKRGQNVTFRCDPISEHNRLYWYRQTLGQGPEFLTYFQNEAQLEKSRLLSDRFSAERPKGSFSTLEIQRTEQGDSAMYLCASRNAGPSGYTFGSGTRLTVV.

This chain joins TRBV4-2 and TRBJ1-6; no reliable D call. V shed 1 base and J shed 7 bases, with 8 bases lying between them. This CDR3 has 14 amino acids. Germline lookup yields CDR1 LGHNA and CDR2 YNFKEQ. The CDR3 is CASSQGRENSPLHF. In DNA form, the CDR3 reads TGTGCCAGCAGCCAAGGGCGGGAGAATTCACCCCTCCACTTT.

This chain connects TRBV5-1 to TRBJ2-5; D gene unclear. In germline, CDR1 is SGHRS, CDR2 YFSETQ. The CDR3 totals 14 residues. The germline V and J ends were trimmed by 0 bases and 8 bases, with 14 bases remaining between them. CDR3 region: CASSLDRDESTQYF. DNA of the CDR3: TGCGCCAGCAGCTTGGATCGAGATGAGAGCACCCAGTACTTC. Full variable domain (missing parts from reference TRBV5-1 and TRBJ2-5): KAGVTQTPRYLIKTRGQQVTLSCSPISGHRSVSWYQQTPGQGLQFLFEYFSETQRNKGNFPGRFSGRQFSNSRSEMNVSTLELGDSALYLCASSLDRDESTQYFGPGTRLLVL.

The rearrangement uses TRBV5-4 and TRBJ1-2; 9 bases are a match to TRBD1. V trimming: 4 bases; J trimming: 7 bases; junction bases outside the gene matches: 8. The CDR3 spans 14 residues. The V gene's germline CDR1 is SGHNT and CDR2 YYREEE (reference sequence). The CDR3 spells CASSPDGTGIGYTF. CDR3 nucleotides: TGTGCCAGCAGCCCCGACGGGACAGGGATTGGCTACACCTTC.

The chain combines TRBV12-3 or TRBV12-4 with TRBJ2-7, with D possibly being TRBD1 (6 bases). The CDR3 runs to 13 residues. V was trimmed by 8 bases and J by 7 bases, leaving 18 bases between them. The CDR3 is CASSFGLGTEQYF. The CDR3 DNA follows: TGTGCCAGCTCGTTCGGTTTGGGGACAGAGCAGTACTTC.

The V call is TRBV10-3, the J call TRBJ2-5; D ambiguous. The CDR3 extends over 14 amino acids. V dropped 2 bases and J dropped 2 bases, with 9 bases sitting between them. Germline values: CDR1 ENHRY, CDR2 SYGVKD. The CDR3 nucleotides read TGTGCCATCAGTGAGAACGAGGAGCAAGAGACCCAGTACTTC. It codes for CAISENEEQETQYF.

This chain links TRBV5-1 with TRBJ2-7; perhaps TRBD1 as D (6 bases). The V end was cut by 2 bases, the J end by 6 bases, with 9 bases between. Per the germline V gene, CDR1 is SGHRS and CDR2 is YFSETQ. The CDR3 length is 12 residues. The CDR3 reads CASSLQGSEQYF. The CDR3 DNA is TGCGCCAGCAGCTTACAGGGCTCCGAGCAGTACTTC.

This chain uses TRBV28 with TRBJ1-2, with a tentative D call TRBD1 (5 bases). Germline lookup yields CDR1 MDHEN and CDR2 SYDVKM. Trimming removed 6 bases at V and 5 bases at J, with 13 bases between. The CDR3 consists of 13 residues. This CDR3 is CASSVKGRYGYTF. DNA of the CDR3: TGTGCCAGCAGCGTCAAGGGGAGGTATGGCTACACCTTC.

The CDR3 bases are TGTGCCAGCAGTTTCGGGTGGAACACTGAAGCTTTCTTT. Its translation is CASSFGWNTEAFF. The chain carries TRBV28 and TRBJ1-1; no definite D call. Trimming took off 3 bases at V and 1 base at J, with 6 bases between the two ends. Germline-derived CDR1 and CDR2 are MDHEN and SYDVKM. The length of the CDR3 is 13 residues.

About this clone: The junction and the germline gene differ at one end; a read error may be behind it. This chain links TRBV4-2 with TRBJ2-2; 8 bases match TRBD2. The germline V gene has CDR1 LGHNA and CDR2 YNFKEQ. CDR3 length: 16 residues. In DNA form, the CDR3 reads TGTGCCAGCAGCAAAGAGGCTAGCGGGCGGATCGGGGAGCTGTTTTTT. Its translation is CASSKEASGRIGELFF.

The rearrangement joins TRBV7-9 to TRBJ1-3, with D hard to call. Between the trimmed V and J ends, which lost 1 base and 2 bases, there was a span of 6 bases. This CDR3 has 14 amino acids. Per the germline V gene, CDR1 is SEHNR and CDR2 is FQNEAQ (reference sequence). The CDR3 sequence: CASSLDLTGNTIYF. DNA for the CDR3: TGTGCCAGCAGCTTAGACCTAACTGGAAACACCATATATTTT.

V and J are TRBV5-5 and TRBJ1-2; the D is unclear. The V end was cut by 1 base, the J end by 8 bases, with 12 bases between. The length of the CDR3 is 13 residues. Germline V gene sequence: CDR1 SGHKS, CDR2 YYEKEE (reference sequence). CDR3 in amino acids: CASSLNTPGGYTF. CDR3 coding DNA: TGTGCCAGCAGCTTGAACACCCCGGGGGGCTACACCTTC.

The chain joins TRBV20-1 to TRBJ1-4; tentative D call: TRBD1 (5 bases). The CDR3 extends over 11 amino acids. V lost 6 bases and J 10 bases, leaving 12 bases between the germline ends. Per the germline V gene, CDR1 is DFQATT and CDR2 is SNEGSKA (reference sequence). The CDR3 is CSAEYQGKLFF. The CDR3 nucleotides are TGCAGTGCAGAATACCAGGGAAAACTGTTTTTT.

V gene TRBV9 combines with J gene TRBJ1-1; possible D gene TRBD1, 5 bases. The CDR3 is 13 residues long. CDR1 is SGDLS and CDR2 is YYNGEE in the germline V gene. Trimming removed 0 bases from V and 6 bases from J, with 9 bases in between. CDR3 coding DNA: TGTGCCAGCAGCGTAGGCGGGGGTGCTGAAGCTTTCTTT. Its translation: CASSVGGGAEAFF.

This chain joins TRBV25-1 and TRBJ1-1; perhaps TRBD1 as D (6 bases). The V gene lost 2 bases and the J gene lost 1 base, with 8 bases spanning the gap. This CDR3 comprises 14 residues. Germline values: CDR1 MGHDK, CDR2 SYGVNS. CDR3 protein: CASSEGQWNTEAFF. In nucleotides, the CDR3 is TGTGCCAGCAGTGAAGGACAGTGGAACACTGAAGCTTTCTTT.

The CDR3 loop is CASSPTRGATGNTIYF. CDR3 in DNA: TGTGCCAGCAGCCCCACGAGAGGTGCAACTGGAAACACCATATATTTT. The V call is TRBV7-9, the J call TRBJ1-3; no reliable D call. The CDR3 contains 16 residues. Germline CDR1 reads SEHNR; CDR2 reads FQNEAQ (reference sequence). The V gene lost 5 bases and the J gene lost 2 bases, with 16 bases spanning the gap. The entire variable domain, with the rest obtained from reference TRBV7-9 and TRBJ1-3, is as follows: DTGVSQNPRHKITKRGQNVTFRCDPISEHNRLYWYRQTLGQGPEFLTYFQNEAQLEKSRLLSDRFSAERPKGSFSTLEIQRTEQGDSAMYLCASSPTRGATGNTIYFGEGSWLTVV.

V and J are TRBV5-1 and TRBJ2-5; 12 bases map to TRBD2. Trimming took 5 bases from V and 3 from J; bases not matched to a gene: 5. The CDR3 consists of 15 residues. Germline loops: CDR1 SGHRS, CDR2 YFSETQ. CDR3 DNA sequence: TGCGCCAGCAGGAAACTAGCGGGGGGTAAAGAGACCCAGTACTTC. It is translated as CASRKLAGGKETQYF.